The text below deals with one TCR beta chain. Its target is not known. The PCR was carried out with 60 Vbeta primers and 13 Jbeta primers. Clones were read by immunoSEQ multiplex PCR, and TCRdb kept only the in-frame ones, dropping some. The sample has some 180,000 clones, roughly 80% seen once. This entry is derived from a study of cytomegalovirus exposure and HLA in healthy donors. Findings and caveats of the study: A missense DCLRE1C variant was associated with V- and J-gene trimming of TCR beta chains in a later analysis, and an independent cohort replicated the association. At a 0.05 false discovery rate, a later analysis found around 17,000 TCR beta sequences to be associated with HLA alleles. Versus the roughly 700-donor mean, an Asian-associated ancestry cluster reportedly showed fewer N-insertions in a later analysis.

CDR1 and CDR2 from the germline V gene are SGHDT and YYEEEE. The CDR3 has 17 residues. V dropped 1 base and J dropped 3 bases, with 16 bases sitting between them. The origin of this receptor is a man in his forties in good health and CMV-seronegative. Sample: PBMCs. The chain joins TRBV5-6 to TRBJ1-4; possible D gene TRBD1, 6 bases. The CDR3 nucleotides read TGTGCCAGCAGCTTGTTGTCGGGGGGCTTTCCTAATGAAAAACTGTTTTTT. It translates to CASSLLSGGFPNEKLFF. Filled out from reference TRBV5-6 and TRBJ1-4, the complete variable domain reads DAGVTQSPTHLIKTRGQQVTLRCSPKSGHDTVSWYQQALGQGPQFIFQYYEEEERQRGNFPDRFSGHQFPNYSSELNVNALLLGDSALYLCASSLLSGGFPNEKLFFGSGTQLSVL.